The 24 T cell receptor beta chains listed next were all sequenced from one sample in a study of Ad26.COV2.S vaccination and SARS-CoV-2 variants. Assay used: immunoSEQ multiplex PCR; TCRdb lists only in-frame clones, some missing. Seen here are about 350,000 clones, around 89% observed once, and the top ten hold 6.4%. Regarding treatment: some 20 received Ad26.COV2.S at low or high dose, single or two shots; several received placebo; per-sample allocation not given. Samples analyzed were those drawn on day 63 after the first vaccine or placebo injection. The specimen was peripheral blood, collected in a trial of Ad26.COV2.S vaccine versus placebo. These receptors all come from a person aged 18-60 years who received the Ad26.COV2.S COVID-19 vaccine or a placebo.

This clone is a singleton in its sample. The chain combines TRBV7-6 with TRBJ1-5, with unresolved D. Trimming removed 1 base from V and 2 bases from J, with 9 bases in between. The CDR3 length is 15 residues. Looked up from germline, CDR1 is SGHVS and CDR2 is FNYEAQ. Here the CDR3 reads CASSLGEKGNQPQHF. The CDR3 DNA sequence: TGTGCCAGCAGCTTAGGGGAGAAAGGCAATCAGCCCCAGCATTTT.

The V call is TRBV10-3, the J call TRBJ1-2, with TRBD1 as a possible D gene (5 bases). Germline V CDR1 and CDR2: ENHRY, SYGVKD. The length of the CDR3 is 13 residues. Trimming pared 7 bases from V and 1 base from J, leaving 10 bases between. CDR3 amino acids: CAIKPGGNYGYTF. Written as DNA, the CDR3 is TGTGCCATCAAACCTGGGGGTAACTATGGCTACACCTTC.

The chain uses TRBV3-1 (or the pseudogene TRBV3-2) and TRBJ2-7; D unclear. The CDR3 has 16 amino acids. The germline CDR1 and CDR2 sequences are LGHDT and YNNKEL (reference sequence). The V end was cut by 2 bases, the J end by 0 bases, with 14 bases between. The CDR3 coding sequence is TGTGCCAGCAGCCAAATAACGGGCGGCCTCTCCTACGAGCAGTACTTC. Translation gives CASSQITGGLSYEQYF.

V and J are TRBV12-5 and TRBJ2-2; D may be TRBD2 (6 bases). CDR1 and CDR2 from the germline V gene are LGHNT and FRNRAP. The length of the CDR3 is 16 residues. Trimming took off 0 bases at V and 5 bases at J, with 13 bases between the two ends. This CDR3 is CASGLVPAGGTGELFF. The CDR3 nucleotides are TGTGCTAGTGGTTTGGTACCGGCAGGAGGGACCGGGGAGCTGTTTTTT.

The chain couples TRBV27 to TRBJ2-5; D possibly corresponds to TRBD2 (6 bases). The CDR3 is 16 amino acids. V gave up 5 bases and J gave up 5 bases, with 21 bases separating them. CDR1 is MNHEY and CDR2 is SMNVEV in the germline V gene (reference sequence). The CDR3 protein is CASSRSTGTPGETQYF. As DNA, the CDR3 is TGTGCCAGCAGTCGTTCAACCGGGACTCCAGGGGAGACCCAGTACTTC.

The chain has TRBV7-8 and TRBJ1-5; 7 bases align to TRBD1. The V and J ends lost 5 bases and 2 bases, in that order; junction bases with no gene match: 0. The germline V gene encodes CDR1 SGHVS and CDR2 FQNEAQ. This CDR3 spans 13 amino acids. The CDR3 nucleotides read TGTGCCAGCAGCCAGGGGGGCAATCAGCCCCAGCATTTT. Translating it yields CASSQGGNQPQHF.

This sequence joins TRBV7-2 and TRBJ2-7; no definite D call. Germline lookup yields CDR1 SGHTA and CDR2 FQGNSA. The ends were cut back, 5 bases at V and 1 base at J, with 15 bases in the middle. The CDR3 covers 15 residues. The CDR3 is CASSTYRAASYEQYF. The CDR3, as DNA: TGTGCCAGCAGCACCTATAGGGCGGCTTCCTACGAGCAGTACTTC.

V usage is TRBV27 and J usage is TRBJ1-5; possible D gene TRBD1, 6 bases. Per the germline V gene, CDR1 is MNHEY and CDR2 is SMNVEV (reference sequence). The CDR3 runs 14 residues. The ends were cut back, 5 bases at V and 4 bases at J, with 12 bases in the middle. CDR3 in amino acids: CASSPGTPNQPQHF. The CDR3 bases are TGTGCCAGCAGTCCCGGGACACCGAATCAGCCCCAGCATTTT.

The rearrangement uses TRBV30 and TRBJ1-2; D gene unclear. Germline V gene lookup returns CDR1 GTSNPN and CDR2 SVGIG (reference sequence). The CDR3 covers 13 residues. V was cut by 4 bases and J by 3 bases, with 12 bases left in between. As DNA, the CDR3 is TGTGCCTGGAATTCGGGAGCGGACTATGGCTACACCTTC. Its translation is CAWNSGADYGYTF.

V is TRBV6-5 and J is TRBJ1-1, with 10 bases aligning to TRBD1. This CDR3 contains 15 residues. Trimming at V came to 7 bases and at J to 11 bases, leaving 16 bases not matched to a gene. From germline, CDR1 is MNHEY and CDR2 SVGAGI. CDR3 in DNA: TGTGCCAGCACCCCTTTCGACAGGGGGCCTAGGACGGCTTTCTTT. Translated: CASTPFDRGPRTAFF.

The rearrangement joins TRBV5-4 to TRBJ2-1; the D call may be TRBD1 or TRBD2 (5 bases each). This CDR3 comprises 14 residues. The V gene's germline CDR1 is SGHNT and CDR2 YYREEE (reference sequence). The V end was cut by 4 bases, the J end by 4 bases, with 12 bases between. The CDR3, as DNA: TGTGCCAGCAGCGACGGGACCCTATACAATGAGCAGTTCTTC. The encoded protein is CASSDGTLYNEQFF.

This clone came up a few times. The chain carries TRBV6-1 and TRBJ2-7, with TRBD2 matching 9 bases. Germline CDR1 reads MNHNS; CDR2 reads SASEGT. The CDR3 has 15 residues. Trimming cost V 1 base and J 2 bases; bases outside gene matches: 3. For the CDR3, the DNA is TGTGCCAGCAGTGAAGTGGGCGGGGGGGCCTACGAGCAGTACTTC. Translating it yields CASSEVGGGAYEQYF.

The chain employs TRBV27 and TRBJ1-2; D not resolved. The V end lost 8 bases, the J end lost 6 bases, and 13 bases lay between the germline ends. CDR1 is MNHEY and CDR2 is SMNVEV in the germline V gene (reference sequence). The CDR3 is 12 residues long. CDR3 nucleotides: TGTGCCAGCTCCCTTCGAGGGCATGGCTACACCTTC. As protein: CASSLRGHGYTF.

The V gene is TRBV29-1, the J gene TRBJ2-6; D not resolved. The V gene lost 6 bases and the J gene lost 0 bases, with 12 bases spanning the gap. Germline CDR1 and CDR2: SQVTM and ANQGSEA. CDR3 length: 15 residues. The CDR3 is CSVLGHSSGANVLTF. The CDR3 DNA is TGCAGCGTCCTAGGGCACAGCTCTGGGGCCAACGTCCTGACTTTC.

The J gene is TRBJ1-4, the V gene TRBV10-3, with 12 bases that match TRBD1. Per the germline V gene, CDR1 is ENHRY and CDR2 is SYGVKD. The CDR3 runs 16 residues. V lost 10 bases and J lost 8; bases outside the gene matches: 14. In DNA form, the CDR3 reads TGTGCCAGCTCCCCGGGACAGGGGGCCCGGTCGGAAAAACTGTTTTTT. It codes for CASSPGQGARSEKLFF.

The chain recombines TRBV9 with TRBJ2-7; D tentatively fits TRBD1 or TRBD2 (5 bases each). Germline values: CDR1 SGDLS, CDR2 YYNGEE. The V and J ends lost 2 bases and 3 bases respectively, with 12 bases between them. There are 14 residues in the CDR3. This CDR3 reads CASSVTGAIYEQYF. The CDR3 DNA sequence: TGTGCCAGCAGCGTGACCGGGGCTATCTACGAGCAGTACTTC.

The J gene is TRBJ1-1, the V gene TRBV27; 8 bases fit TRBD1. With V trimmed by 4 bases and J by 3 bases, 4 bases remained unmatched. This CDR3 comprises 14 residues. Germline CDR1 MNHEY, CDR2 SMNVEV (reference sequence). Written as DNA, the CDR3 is TGTGCCAGCAGTTCTTGGACAGGGTACACTGAAGCTTTCTTT. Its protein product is CASSSWTGYTEAFF.

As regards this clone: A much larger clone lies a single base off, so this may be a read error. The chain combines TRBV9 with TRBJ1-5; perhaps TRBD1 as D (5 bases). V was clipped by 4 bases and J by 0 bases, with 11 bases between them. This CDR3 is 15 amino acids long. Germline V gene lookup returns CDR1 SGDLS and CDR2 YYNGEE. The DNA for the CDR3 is TGTGCCAGCAGCCCCGGGACTCATAGCAATCAGCCCCAGCATTTT. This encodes CASSPGTHSNQPQHF.

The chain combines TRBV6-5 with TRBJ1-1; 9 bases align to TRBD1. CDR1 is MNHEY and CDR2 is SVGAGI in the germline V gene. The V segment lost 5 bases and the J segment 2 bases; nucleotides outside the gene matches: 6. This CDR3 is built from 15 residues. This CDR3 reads CASSRRQGGNTEAFF. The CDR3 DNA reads TGTGCCAGCAGTCGCCGACAGGGGGGCAACACTGAAGCTTTCTTT.

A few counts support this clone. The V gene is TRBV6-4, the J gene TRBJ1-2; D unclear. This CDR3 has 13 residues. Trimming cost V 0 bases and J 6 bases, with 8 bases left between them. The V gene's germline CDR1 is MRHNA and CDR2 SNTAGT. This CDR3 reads CASSDSVGNGYTF. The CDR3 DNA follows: TGTGCCAGCAGTGACTCGGTGGGGAATGGCTACACCTTC.

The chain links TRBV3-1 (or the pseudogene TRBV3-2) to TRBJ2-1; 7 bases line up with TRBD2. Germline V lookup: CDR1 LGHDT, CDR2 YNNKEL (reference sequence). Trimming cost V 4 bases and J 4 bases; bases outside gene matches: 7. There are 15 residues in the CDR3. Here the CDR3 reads CASSPPGLTYNEQFF. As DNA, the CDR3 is TGTGCCAGCAGCCCGCCGGGACTAACTTACAATGAGCAGTTCTTC.

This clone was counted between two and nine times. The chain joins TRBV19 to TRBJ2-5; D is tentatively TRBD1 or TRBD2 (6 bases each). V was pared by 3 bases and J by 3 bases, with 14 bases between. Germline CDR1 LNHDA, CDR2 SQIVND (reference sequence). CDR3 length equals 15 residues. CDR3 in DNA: TGTGCCAGTAGTATGGCCCGGGGGCCGGAAGAGACCCAGTACTTC. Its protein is CASSMARGPEETQYF.

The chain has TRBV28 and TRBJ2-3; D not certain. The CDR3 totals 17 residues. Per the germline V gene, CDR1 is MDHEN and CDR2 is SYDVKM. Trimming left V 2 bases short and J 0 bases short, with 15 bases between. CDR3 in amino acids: CASSLGIRPSSTDTQYF. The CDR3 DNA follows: TGTGCCAGCAGTTTAGGGATTCGTCCTTCTAGCACAGATACGCAGTATTTT.

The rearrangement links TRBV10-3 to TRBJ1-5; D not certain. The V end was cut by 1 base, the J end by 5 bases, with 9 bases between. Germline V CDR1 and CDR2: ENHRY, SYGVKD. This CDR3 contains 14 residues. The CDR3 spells CAISEYGTDQPQHF. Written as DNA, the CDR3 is TGTGCCATCAGTGAGTACGGCACGGATCAGCCCCAGCATTTT.